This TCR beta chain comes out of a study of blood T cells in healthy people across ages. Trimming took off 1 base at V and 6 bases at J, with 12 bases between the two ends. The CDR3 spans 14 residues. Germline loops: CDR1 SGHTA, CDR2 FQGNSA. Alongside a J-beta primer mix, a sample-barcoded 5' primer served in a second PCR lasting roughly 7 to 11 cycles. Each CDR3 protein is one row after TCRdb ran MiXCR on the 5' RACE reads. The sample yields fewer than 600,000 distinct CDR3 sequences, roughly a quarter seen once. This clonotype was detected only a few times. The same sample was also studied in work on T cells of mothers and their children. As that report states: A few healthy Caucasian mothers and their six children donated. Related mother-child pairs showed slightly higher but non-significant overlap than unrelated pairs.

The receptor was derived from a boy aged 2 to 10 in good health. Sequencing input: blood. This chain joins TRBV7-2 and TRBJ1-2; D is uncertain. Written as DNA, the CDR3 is TGTGCCAGCAGCTTAGTTCAGTCAGGCCATGGCTACACCTTC. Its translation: CASSLVQSGHGYTF. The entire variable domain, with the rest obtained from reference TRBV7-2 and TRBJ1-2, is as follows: GAGVSQSPSNKVTEKGKDVELRCDPISGHTALYWYRQSLGQGLEFLIYFQGNSAPDKSGLPSDRFSAERTGGSVSTLTIQRTQQEDSAVYLCASSLVQSGHGYTFGSGTRLTVV.